The T cell receptor (beta chain) described here comes from a study of T-cell reconstitution after alpha-beta-depleted transplantation in children. Study outcomes and limitations: Roughly two months post-transplant, alpha-beta T cells reportedly originated from several hundred graft clones that had expanded. After transplant, high TCRbeta diversity at day 60 in some patients arose from surviving recipient T cells and thymic progenitors. Newly produced T cells mostly provided counts and TCRbeta diversity after one year, as hyperexpanded clones declined.

Unique molecular identifiers were built into the TCRbeta library. Each CDR3 protein gets one entry after TCRdb re-called the PCR reads with MiXCR. The sample holds around 180,000 distinct CDR3 sequences; more than 9.5% are singletons and the top ten take roughly 13%. Ten or more counts support this clonotype. What it recognizes is unknown. Germline loops: CDR1 LNHDA, CDR2 SQIVND (reference sequence). V lost 8 bases, J lost 6 bases, and 10 bases stayed unmatched. CDR3 length: 14 residues. The sequence was obtained from a boy aged 2 to 9 with acute myeloid leukemia, due to receive a stem cell transplant. The chain couples TRBV19 to TRBJ2-1; 7 positions match TRBD2. The specimen was PBMCs, collected before TCRalphabeta/CD19-depleted stem cell transplant. This CDR3 is CASASSRGVNEQFF. CDR3 in DNA: TGTGCCAGTGCCTCTAGTCGGGGGGTCAATGAGCAGTTCTTC.